This T cell receptor (beta chain) is from a study of T cell repertoires in cytomegalovirus infection. Study summary: Public signatures in TCR beta pointed to CMV infection and matching HLA type.

TCRdb used MiXCR to reprocess the reads, holding one entry per CDR3 protein. The repertoire holds about 160,000 distinct CDR3 sequences, roughly 18% seen once, with over 15% in the top ten. V was clipped by 5 bases and J by 4 bases, with 15 bases between them. Germline CDR1 MGHDK, CDR2 SYGVNS. This CDR3 region has 15 residues. The chain has TRBV25-1 and TRBJ2-1, with D possibly matching TRBD2 (6 bases). The receptor's source is a human donor in good health (CMV status not recorded). Some clones in this sample may be carry-over from other donors' samples. The specimen sequenced was CD8+ T cells from PBMCs. CDR3 protein: CASSQPGEWYNEQFF. CDR3 DNA sequence: TGTGCCAGCAGTCAGCCGGGGGAGTGGTACAATGAGCAGTTCTTC.